This T cell receptor beta chain was observed in a study of cytomegalovirus exposure and HLA in healthy donors. The germline CDR1 and CDR2 sequences are SGHNT and YYREEE (reference sequence). V lost 4 bases and J lost 3, with 14 bases in between. The CDR3 is made up of 14 amino acids. Primers: 60 Vbeta forward and 13 Jbeta reverse. Sequenced by immunoSEQ multiplex PCR; TCRdb stores in-frame clones only, minus some. Found here are over 100,000 clones, approximately 70% of them singletons; the top ten hold about 8.4%. The sequence was obtained from a man between 40 and 49 years old in good health and CMV-seronegative. The specimen sequenced was PBMCs. The V call is TRBV5-4, the J call TRBJ2-7, with D possibly TRBD1 on 5 matching bases. The CDR3 reads CASSLPSDSYEQYF. For the CDR3, the DNA is TGTGCCAGCAGCCTACCCTCTGACAGCTACGAGCAGTACTTC.